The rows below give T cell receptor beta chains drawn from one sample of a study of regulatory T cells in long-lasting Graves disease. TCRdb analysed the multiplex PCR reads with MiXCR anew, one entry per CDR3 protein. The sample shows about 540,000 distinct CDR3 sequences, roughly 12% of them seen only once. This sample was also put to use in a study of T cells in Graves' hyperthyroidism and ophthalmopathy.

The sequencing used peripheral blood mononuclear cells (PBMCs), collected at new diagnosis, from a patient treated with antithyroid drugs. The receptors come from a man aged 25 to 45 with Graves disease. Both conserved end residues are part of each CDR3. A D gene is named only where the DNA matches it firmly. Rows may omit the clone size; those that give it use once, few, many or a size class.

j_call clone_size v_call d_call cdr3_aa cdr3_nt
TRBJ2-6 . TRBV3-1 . CASSHGVGANVLTF TGTGCCAGCAGCCACGGGGTAGGGGCCAACGTCCTGACTTTC
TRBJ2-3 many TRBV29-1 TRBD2 CSVETGLAGRTDTQYF TGCAGCGTTGAAACCGGACTAGCGGGAAGGACAGATACGCAGTATTTT
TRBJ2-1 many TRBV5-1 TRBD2 CASSLGGSTYNEQFF TGCGCCAGCAGCTTGGGCGGGAGCACATACAATGAGCAGTTCTTC
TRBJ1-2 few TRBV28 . CASTGSFWGYTF TGTGCCAGTACAGGTTCCTTCTGGGGCTACACCTTC
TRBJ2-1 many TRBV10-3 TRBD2 CATLAAPTNEQFF TGTGCCACTCTAGCGGCCCCTACCAATGAGCAGTTCTTC
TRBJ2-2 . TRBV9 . CASSPQPGLNAGELFF TGTGCCAGCAGCCCACAACCAGGTTTGAACGCCGGGGAGCTGTTTTTT
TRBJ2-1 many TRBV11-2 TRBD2 CASSLDASGSTEQFF TGTGCCAGCAGCTTAGATGCTAGCGGGAGCACTGAGCAGTTCTTC
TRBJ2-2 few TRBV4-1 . CASRDRDPGGRELFF TGCGCCAGCAGAGACCGGGACCCGGGCGGCAGGGAGCTGTTTTTT
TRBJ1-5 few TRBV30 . CAWSVASSFQPQHF TGTGCCTGGAGTGTGGCCAGCAGTTTTCAGCCCCAGCATTTT
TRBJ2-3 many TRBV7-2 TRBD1 CASRRQGSTDTQYF TGTGCCAGCAGGCGACAGGGAAGCACAGATACGCAGTATTTT
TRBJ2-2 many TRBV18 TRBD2 CASSVQREYGELFF TGTGCCAGCTCAGTCCAGCGGGAGTACGGGGAGCTGTTTTTT
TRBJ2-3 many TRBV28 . CASSSVYVDSAGFEDTQYF TGTGCCAGCAGCTCCGTTTACGTTGATAGCGCCGGTTTTGAAGATACGCAGTATTTT